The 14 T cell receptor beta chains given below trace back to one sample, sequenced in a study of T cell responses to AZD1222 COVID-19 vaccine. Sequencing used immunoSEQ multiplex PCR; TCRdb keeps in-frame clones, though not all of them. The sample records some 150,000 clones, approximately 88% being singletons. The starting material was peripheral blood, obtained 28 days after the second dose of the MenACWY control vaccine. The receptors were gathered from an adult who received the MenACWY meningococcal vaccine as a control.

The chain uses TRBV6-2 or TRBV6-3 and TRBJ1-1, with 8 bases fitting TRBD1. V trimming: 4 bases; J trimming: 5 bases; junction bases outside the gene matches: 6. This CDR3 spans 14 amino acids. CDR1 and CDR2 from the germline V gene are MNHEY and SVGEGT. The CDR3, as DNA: TGTGCCAGCAGTTCCGGACAGGGAAAGACTGAAGCTTTCTTT. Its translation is CASSSGQGKTEAFF.

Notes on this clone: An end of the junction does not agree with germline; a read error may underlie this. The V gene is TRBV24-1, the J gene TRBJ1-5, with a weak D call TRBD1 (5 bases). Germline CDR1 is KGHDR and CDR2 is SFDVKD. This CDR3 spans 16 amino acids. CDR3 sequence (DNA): TGTGCCACCAGTGATTCCTCCGGGGCCAGCAGTCAGCCCCAGCATTTT. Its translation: CATSDSSGASSQPQHF.

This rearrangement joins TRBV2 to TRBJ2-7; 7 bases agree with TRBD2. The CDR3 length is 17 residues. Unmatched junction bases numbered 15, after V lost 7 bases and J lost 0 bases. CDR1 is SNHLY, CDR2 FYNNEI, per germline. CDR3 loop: CASTNREAGRNSYEQYF. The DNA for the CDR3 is TGTGCCAGCACCAACCGGGAGGCGGGAAGGAACTCCTACGAGCAGTACTTC.

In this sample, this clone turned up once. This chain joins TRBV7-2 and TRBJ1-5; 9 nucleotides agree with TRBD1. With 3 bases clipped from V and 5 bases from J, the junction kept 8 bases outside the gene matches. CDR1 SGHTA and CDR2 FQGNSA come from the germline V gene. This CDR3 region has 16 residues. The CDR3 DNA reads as TGTGCCAGCAGCTTCGCCGGGACAGGGTTGGATCAGCCCCAGCATTTT. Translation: CASSFAGTGLDQPQHF.

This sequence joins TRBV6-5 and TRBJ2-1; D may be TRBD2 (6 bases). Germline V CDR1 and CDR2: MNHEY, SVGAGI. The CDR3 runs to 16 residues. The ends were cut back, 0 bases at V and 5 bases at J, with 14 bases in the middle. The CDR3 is CASSYSTGTHDNEQFF. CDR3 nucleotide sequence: TGTGCCAGCAGTTACTCGACCGGGACTCACGACAATGAGCAGTTCTTC.

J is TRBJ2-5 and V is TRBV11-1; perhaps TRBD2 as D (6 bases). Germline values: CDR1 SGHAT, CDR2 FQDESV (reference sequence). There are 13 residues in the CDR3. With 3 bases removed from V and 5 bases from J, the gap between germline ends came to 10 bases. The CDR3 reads CASSFEAGETQYF. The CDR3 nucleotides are TGTGCCAGCAGCTTCGAGGCGGGGGAGACCCAGTACTTC. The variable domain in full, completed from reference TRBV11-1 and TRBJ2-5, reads EAEVAQSPRYKITEKSQAVAFWCDPISGHATLYWYRQILGQGPELLVQFQDESVVDDSQLPKDRFSAERLKGVDSTLKIQPAELGDSAMYLCASSFEAGETQYFGPGTRLLVL.

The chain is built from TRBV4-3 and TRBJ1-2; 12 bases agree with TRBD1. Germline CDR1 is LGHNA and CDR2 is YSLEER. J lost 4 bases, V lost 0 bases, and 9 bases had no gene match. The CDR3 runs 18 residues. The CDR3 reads CASSQDLRDRGRVYGYTF. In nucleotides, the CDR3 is TGCGCCAGCAGCCAAGATTTACGGGACAGGGGGCGGGTCTATGGCTACACCTTC.

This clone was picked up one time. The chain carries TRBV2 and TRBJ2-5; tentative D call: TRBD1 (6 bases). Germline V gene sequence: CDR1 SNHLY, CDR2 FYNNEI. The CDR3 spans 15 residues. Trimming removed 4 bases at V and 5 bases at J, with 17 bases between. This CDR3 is CASSVRDIATETQYF. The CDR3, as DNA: TGTGCCAGCAGTGTCCGGGACATAGCCACGGAGACCCAGTACTTC.

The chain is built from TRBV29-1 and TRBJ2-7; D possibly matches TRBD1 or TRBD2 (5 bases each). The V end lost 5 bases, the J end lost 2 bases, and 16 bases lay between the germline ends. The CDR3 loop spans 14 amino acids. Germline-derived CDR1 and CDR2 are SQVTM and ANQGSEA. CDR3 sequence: CSVPRGQGAYEQYF. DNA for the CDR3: TGCAGCGTTCCGAGGGGTCAGGGCGCCTACGAGCAGTACTTC.

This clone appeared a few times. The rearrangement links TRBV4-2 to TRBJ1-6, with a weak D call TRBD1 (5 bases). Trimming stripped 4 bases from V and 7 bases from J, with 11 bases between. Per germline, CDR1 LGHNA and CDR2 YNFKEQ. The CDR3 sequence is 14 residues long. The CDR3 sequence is CASSPGPYNSPLHF. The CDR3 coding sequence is TGTGCCAGCAGCCCAGGGCCGTACAATTCACCCCTCCACTTT.

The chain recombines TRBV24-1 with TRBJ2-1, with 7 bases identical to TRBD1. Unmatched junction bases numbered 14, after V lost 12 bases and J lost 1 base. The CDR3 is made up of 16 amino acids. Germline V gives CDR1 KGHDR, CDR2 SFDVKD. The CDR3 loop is CAPFPPTGFSYNEQFF. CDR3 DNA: TGTGCCCCGTTCCCACCGACAGGGTTTTCCTACAATGAGCAGTTCTTC.

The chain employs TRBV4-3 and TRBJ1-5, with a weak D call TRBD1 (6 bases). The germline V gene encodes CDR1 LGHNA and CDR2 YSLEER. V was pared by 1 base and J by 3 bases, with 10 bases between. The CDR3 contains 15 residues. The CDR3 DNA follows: TGCGCCAGCAGCCAAGGAGGGGGGGTCAATCAGCCCCAGCATTTT. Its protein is CASSQGGGVNQPQHF.

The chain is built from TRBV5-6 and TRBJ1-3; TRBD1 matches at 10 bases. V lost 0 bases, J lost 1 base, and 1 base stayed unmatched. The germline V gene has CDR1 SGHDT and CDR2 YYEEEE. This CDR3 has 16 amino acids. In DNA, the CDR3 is TGTGCCAGCAGCTTGGGGGACAGGGGTTCTGGAAACACCATATATTTT. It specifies CASSLGDRGSGNTIYF.

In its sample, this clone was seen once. The CDR3 loop reads CASSSNSGTQETQYF. The DNA of the CDR3 is TGTGCCAGCAGCTCCAACTCTGGTACACAAGAGACCCAGTACTTC. The chain has TRBV5-4 and TRBJ2-5; no reliable D call. The V and J ends lost 3 bases and 2 bases respectively, with 14 bases between them. The CDR3 sequence is 15 residues long. Per germline, CDR1 SGHNT and CDR2 YYREEE (reference sequence).